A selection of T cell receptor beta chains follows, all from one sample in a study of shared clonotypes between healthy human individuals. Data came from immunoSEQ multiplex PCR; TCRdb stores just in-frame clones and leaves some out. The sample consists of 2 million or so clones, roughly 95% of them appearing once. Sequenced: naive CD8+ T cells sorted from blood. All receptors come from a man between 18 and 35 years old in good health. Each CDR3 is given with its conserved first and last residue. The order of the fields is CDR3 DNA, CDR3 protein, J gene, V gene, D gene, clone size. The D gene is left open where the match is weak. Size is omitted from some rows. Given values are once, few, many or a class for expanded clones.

CDR3nt: TGTGCCAGCAGCTTGGGGCCAGGGAGTGAAGTCTACGAGCAGTACTTC
CDR3aa: CASSLGPGSEVYEQYF
j_gene: TRBJ2-7
v_gene: TRBV5-4
d_gene: -
abundance: -

CDR3nt: TGTGCCAGCACTCTAGATGCAACTAATGAAAAACTGTTTTTT
CDR3aa: CASTLDATNEKLFF
j_gene: TRBJ1-4
v_gene: TRBV6-5
d_gene: -
abundance: -

CDR3nt: TGTGCCAGCAGCCAAGATGTGGGGACAGGGGAAGAGACCCAGTACTTC
CDR3aa: CASSQDVGTGEETQYF
j_gene: TRBJ2-5
v_gene: TRBV14
d_gene: TRBD1
abundance: -

CDR3nt: TGTGCCAGCAGTTTCCGCCCCTCCTTTGGTGAGCAGTACTTC
CDR3aa: CASSFRPSFGEQYF
j_gene: TRBJ2-7
v_gene: TRBV6-6
d_gene: -
abundance: -

CDR3nt: TGTGCCAGCAGGCGGGACCTTAGCACAGATACGCAGTATTTT
CDR3aa: CASRRDLSTDTQYF
j_gene: TRBJ2-3
v_gene: TRBV7-9
d_gene: -
abundance: -

CDR3nt: TGCGCCAGCAGCCCAGGGCTAGCGGGGGGAAACTACGAGCAGTACTTC
CDR3aa: CASSPGLAGGNYEQYF
j_gene: TRBJ2-7
v_gene: TRBV4-1
d_gene: TRBD2
abundance: -

CDR3nt: TGTGCCAGCAGCTTACCGGGTCAGCCCCAGCATTTT
CDR3aa: CASSLPGQPQHF
j_gene: TRBJ1-5
v_gene: TRBV7-9
d_gene: -
abundance: -

CDR3nt: TGTGCCAGCAGTTCCGGAGGGGGGGCTCTCGATTCACCCCTCCACTTT
CDR3aa: CASSSGGGALDSPLHF
j_gene: TRBJ1-6
v_gene: TRBV27
d_gene: -
abundance: -

CDR3nt: TGCGCCAGCAGCTTGGATCCGAAATCTAGCACAGATACGCAGTATTTT
CDR3aa: CASSLDPKSSTDTQYF
j_gene: TRBJ2-3
v_gene: TRBV5-1
d_gene: -
abundance: -

CDR3nt: TGTGCCAGCAGTAGAGCCGGGGGGCCGGTCAATGAGCAGTTCTTC
CDR3aa: CASSRAGGPVNEQFF
j_gene: TRBJ2-1
v_gene: TRBV28
d_gene: -
abundance: -

CDR3nt: TGCGCCAGCAGCGTCGGGACTAGCGGGAGTCACAGTTACGAGCAGTACTTC
CDR3aa: CASSVGTSGSHSYEQYF
j_gene: TRBJ2-7
v_gene: TRBV5-1
d_gene: TRBD2
abundance: -

CDR3nt: TGTGCCAGCAGCTTGGCCGACACTCCCGCGACCCGATATAATTCACCCCTCCACTTT
CDR3aa: CASSLADTPATRYNSPLHF
j_gene: TRBJ1-6
v_gene: TRBV5-5
d_gene: -
abundance: -

CDR3nt: TGTGCCAGCTTCGACTCTTCCTACGAGCAGTACTTC
CDR3aa: CASFDSSYEQYF
j_gene: TRBJ2-7
v_gene: TRBV5-8
d_gene: -
abundance: -

CDR3nt: TGTGCCAGCAGCGACAGGGGGCGAAACACTGAAGCTTTCTTT
CDR3aa: CASSDRGRNTEAFF
j_gene: TRBJ1-1
v_gene: TRBV28
d_gene: TRBD1
abundance: -

CDR3nt: TGTGCCAGCAGCTTAATAGGTAGCGGGGTGAACACCGGGGAGCTGTTTTTT
CDR3aa: CASSLIGSGVNTGELFF
j_gene: TRBJ2-2
v_gene: TRBV11-2
d_gene: TRBD2
abundance: -

CDR3nt: TGTGCCAGCAGCTTGGGTCTAGCGGGAGGGCCACGATACGAGCAGTACTTC
CDR3aa: CASSLGLAGGPRYEQYF
j_gene: TRBJ2-7
v_gene: TRBV5-4
d_gene: TRBD2
abundance: -

CDR3nt: TGTGCCAGCAGCTTGGAGACAGACTATGGCTACACCTTC
CDR3aa: CASSLETDYGYTF
j_gene: TRBJ1-2
v_gene: TRBV5-6
d_gene: -
abundance: -

CDR3nt: TGTGCCAGCAGTAACGAATTTCTAGCGGGGGACAATGGGCAGTTCTTC
CDR3aa: CASSNEFLAGDNGQFF
j_gene: TRBJ2-1
v_gene: TRBV11-1
d_gene: TRBD2
abundance: -

CDR3nt: TGTGCCAGCAGTCCAGGGCGGCAGGGTGGTCAGCCCCAGCATTTT
CDR3aa: CASSPGRQGGQPQHF
j_gene: TRBJ1-5
v_gene: TRBV27
d_gene: -
abundance: -

CDR3nt: TGTGCCAGCAGCCATACTAGCGTCAATGAGCAGTTCTTC
CDR3aa: CASSHTSVNEQFF
j_gene: TRBJ2-1
v_gene: TRBV11-2
d_gene: TRBD2
abundance: -

CDR3nt: TGCGCCAGCAGTGCTGGGACACCCAGCTCCTACGAGCAGTACTTC
CDR3aa: CASSAGTPSSYEQYF
j_gene: TRBJ2-7
v_gene: TRBV10-1
d_gene: -
abundance: -

CDR3nt: TGCGCCAGCAGCCAAGTCAGGTACCAAGAGACCCAGTACTTC
CDR3aa: CASSQVRYQETQYF
j_gene: TRBJ2-5
v_gene: TRBV4-1
d_gene: -
abundance: -

CDR3nt: TGTGCCAGCAGCTTCGATTCCGGGACAGGGTTCTACGAGCAGTACTTC
CDR3aa: CASSFDSGTGFYEQYF
j_gene: TRBJ2-7
v_gene: TRBV7-9
d_gene: TRBD1
abundance: once

CDR3nt: TGTGCCTGGAGTGTCGGGACAGGGGATGGCTACACCTTC
CDR3aa: CAWSVGTGDGYTF
j_gene: TRBJ1-2
v_gene: TRBV30
d_gene: TRBD1
abundance: few

CDR3nt: TGTGCCAGCACCGAAATTGAGGACAGGGGGAACATTCAGTACTTC
CDR3aa: CASTEIEDRGNIQYF
j_gene: TRBJ2-4
v_gene: TRBV2
d_gene: TRBD1
abundance: -

CDR3nt: TGTGCCAGCAGCTCGAATGCGGGGCGGGGTTTATCCGGGGAGCTGTTTTTT
CDR3aa: CASSSNAGRGLSGELFF
j_gene: TRBJ2-2
v_gene: TRBV7-9
d_gene: -
abundance: -

CDR3nt: TGCGCCAGCAGCTTCAATACAATTTACAATGAGCAGTTCTTC
CDR3aa: CASSFNTIYNEQFF
j_gene: TRBJ2-1
v_gene: TRBV5-1
d_gene: -
abundance: -

CDR3nt: TGTGCCAGCAGCTTAGTCGGGGAAGGGGAGACCCAGTACTTC
CDR3aa: CASSLVGEGETQYF
j_gene: TRBJ2-5
v_gene: TRBV7-9
d_gene: -
abundance: -

CDR3nt: TGTGCCAGCACCGAACCTACTTGGACAGGGGAAGTGAACACCGGGGAGCTGTTTTTT
CDR3aa: CASTEPTWTGEVNTGELFF
j_gene: TRBJ2-2
v_gene: TRBV21-1
d_gene: -
abundance: -

CDR3nt: TGTGCCAGCAGCTTAGAAAGGCTGAACACTGAAGCTTTCTTT
CDR3aa: CASSLERLNTEAFF
j_gene: TRBJ1-1
v_gene: TRBV13
d_gene: -
abundance: -

CDR3nt: TGTGCCAGCAGCCCGGGGGACAGGGGAAACTACGAGCAGTACTTC
CDR3aa: CASSPGDRGNYEQYF
j_gene: TRBJ2-7
v_gene: TRBV9
d_gene: TRBD1
abundance: once